The 32 T cell receptor beta chains presented below share a single source sample, sequenced in a study of PD-L1 blockade in urothelial cancer. Described time point: peripheral blood 6 weeks after treatment start. Measured with immunoSEQ multiplex PCR; TCRdb has only the in-frame clones, and not every one. This table holds 100,000 to 150,000 clones, around 88% found once. The sequences come from PBMCs, collected around atezolizumab (anti-PD-L1) treatment. The receptors originated from a man between 50 and 59 years old with urothelial cancer.

The chain employs TRBV15 and TRBJ2-5, with D tentatively TRBD2 (6 bases). Germline V CDR1 and CDR2: LNHNV, YYDKDF (reference sequence). CDR3 length: 14 residues. Trimming stripped 1 base from V and 2 bases from J, with 8 bases between. For the CDR3, the DNA is TGTGCCACCAGCAGAGCGGACTATCAAGAGACCCAGTACTTC. It encodes CATSRADYQETQYF.

The chain couples TRBV2 to TRBJ1-2; weak D call: TRBD1 (6 bases). The CDR3 runs 16 residues. V was shortened by 2 bases and J by 1 base, with 14 bases between the two germline ends. Germline CDR1 and CDR2: SNHLY and FYNNEI. CDR3 DNA sequence: TGTGCCAGCAGTGAACCGACAGGACTGATTAACTATGGCTACACCTTC. The encoded protein is CASSEPTGLINYGYTF.

This sequence joins TRBV27 and TRBJ1-1, with 9 bases aligning to TRBD1. Germline loops: CDR1 MNHEY, CDR2 SMNVEV (reference sequence). This CDR3 has 16 amino acids. V shed 2 bases, J shed 11 bases, and the junction held 15 bases outside the gene matches. For the CDR3, the DNA is TGTGCCAGCAGTTTAAGATCTACCGGGACAGGGCGAAAGGCTTTCTTT. Translated, it gives CASSLRSTGTGRKAFF.

This chain uses TRBV6-5 with TRBJ1-1; 8 bases align to TRBD1. Germline lookup yields CDR1 MNHEY and CDR2 SVGAGI. This CDR3 comprises 14 residues. Trimming removed 4 bases from V and 9 bases from J; junction bases left unmatched: 10. The CDR3: CASSSGQVSNQAFF. Here the CDR3 DNA reads TGTGCCAGCAGTTCGGGACAGGTCTCCAACCAAGCTTTCTTT.

The V gene is TRBV18, the J gene TRBJ2-7; the match to TRBD1 covers 7 bases. The CDR3 consists of 15 residues. V lost 2 bases, J lost 2 bases, and 6 bases stayed unmatched. Germline V gene lookup returns CDR1 KGHSH and CDR2 LQKENI. CDR3 protein: CASSPAGTVTYEQYF. CDR3 bases: TGTGCCAGCTCACCAGCCGGGACAGTTACCTACGAGCAGTACTTC.

The chain links TRBV4-1 to TRBJ2-2; TRBD2 matches 12 bases. Unmatched junction bases numbered 6, after V lost 3 bases and J lost 4 bases. CDR3 size: 17 residues. The V gene's germline CDR1 is MGHRA and CDR2 YSYEKL. The CDR3 DNA follows: TGCGCCAGCAGCCATGGACTAGCGGGACTTCGCACCGGGGAGCTGTTTTTT. It translates to CASSHGLAGLRTGELFF.

This chain uses TRBV2 with TRBJ1-3, with 8 positions matching TRBD1. The length of the CDR3 is 16 residues. Germline trimming cut 6 bases from V and 2 bases from J; bases unmatched to any gene: 9. Germline V lookup: CDR1 SNHLY, CDR2 FYNNEI. CDR3 in amino acids: CASSATQGATGNTIYF. CDR3 nucleotide sequence: TGTGCCAGCAGCGCAACCCAGGGGGCAACTGGAAACACCATATATTTT.

The J gene is TRBJ2-5, the V gene TRBV30; D might be TRBD2 (6 bases). This CDR3 contains 16 residues. The V end lost 1 base, the J end lost 2 bases, and 17 bases lay between the germline ends. The germline V gene encodes CDR1 GTSNPN and CDR2 SVGIG (reference sequence). This chain's CDR3 is CAWSDLYGREQETQYF. CDR3 coding DNA: TGTGCCTGGAGTGATTTGTACGGGAGAGAACAAGAGACCCAGTACTTC.

The V call is TRBV9, the J call TRBJ2-2, with 8 bases aligning to TRBD2. Germline V gene lookup returns CDR1 SGDLS and CDR2 YYNGEE. This CDR3 has 17 residues. Losses at the gene ends were 4 bases for V and 5 bases for J; bases not matched to a gene: 13. CDR3 protein: CASSLRTGGAGTGELFF. The CDR3 bases are TGTGCCAGCAGCCTACGGACGGGGGGGGCGGGAACCGGGGAGCTGTTTTTT.

The CDR3 DNA reads as TGTGCCAGCTCACCCGGGACAGGGGGACAAGAGACCCAGTACTTC. Amino acid sequence: CASSPGTGGQETQYF. The V call is TRBV18, the J call TRBJ2-5; TRBD1 matches 11 bases. CDR3 length equals 15 residues. The junction had 2 bases not matched to a gene; V was cut back by 3 bases and J by 2 bases. CDR1 is KGHSH and CDR2 is LQKENI in the germline V gene.

The V and J genes are TRBV5-4 and TRBJ1-2; D perhaps matches TRBD1 (5 bases). V lost 2 bases and J 0 bases, leaving 8 bases between the germline ends. The CDR3 length is 14 residues. Looked up from germline, CDR1 is SGHNT and CDR2 is YYREEE (reference sequence). The CDR3 nucleotides read TGTGCCAGCAGCTTCGGACAAGCTAACTATGGCTACACCTTC. Residues: CASSFGQANYGYTF.

V gene TRBV28 combines with J gene TRBJ2-7; 7 bases match TRBD2. The V gene end was trimmed by 5 bases and the J gene end by 4 bases; junction bases not matched to a gene: 14. The CDR3 is 16 residues long. CDR1 and CDR2 (germline): MDHEN, SYDVKM. The DNA for the CDR3 is TGTGCCAGCAGTCTCCCGACGCGGATCGGGGGGTACGAGCAGTACTTC. Translating gives CASSLPTRIGGYEQYF.

This clone was recorded once. This chain uses TRBV7-2 with TRBJ2-7, with D tentatively TRBD2 (5 bases). CDR3 length: 14 amino acids. V lost 5 bases, J lost 2 bases, and 13 bases lay in between. Germline lookup yields CDR1 SGHTA and CDR2 FQGNSA. The CDR3 region is CASSPRDNAYEQYF. In nucleotides, the CDR3 is TGTGCCAGCAGCCCCCGGGATAACGCCTACGAGCAGTACTTC.

This clone was picked up a small number of times. This chain links TRBV19 with TRBJ2-2, with D tentatively TRBD1 (5 bases). The CDR3 consists of 14 residues. Germline CDR1 LNHDA, CDR2 SQIVND (reference sequence). V was clipped by 7 bases and J by 2 bases, with 11 bases between them. CDR3 region: CASTMQGNTGELFF. CDR3 DNA sequence: TGTGCCAGTACCATGCAGGGCAACACCGGGGAGCTGTTTTTT.

The chain uses TRBV15 and TRBJ2-5; D remains unclear. CDR1 is LNHNV, CDR2 YYDKDF, per germline (reference sequence). V lost 3 bases, J lost 3 bases, and 8 bases lay in between. CDR3 length equals 13 residues. The CDR3 spells CATSRKRKETQYF. CDR3 nucleotide sequence: TGTGCCACCAGCAGGAAGAGGAAAGAGACCCAGTACTTC. Supplemented by reference TRBV15 and TRBJ2-5, the full variable domain reads DAMVIQNPRYQVTQFGKPVTLSCSQTLNHNVMYWYQQKSSQAPKLLFHYYDKDFNNEADTPDNFQSRRPNTSFCFLDIRSPGLGDTAMYLCATSRKRKETQYFGPGTRLLVL.

This chain uses TRBV19 with TRBJ1-2; 7 nucleotides match TRBD1. Germline V gene lookup returns CDR1 LNHDA and CDR2 SQIVND (reference sequence). Trimming cost V 7 bases and J 2 bases; bases outside gene matches: 1. CDR3 length: 12 residues. DNA of the CDR3: TGTGCCAGTATGGGACAGAACTATGGCTACACCTTC. Its protein product is CASMGQNYGYTF.

This chain joins TRBV7-9 and TRBJ2-7; 8 bases align to TRBD2. Losses at the gene ends were 1 base for V and 4 bases for J; bases not matched to a gene: 3. Germline assignment: CDR1 SEHNR and CDR2 FQNEAQ (reference sequence). This CDR3 has 14 amino acids. The CDR3 here is CASSLGLARYEQYF. CDR3 DNA sequence: TGTGCCAGCAGCTTAGGACTAGCGAGATACGAGCAGTACTTC.

The chain combines TRBV5-5 with TRBJ2-7; tentative D call: TRBD1 (6 bases). The CDR3 is 14 residues long. Trimming pared 2 bases from V and 5 bases from J, leaving 14 bases between. Germline CDR1 and CDR2: SGHKS and YYEKEE (reference sequence). CDR3: CASSFGTRRDEQYF. CDR3 DNA sequence: TGTGCCAGCAGCTTTGGGACACGGAGAGACGAGCAGTACTTC. Based on the CDR3 plus reference TRBV5-5 and TRBJ2-7, the full variable domain is DAGVTQSPTHLIKTRGQQVTLRCSPISGHKSVSWYQQVLGQGPQFIFQYYEKEERGRGNFPDRFSARQFPNYSSELNVNALLLGDSALYLCASSFGTRRDEQYFGPGTRLTVT.

This clone was counted between two and nine times. This chain connects TRBV28 to TRBJ1-5; 7 bases agree with TRBD1. Germline assignment: CDR1 MDHEN and CDR2 SYDVKM. With 8 bases clipped from V and 0 bases from J, the junction kept 4 bases outside the gene matches. This CDR3 contains 14 residues. CDR3 protein: CASGQDLSNQPQHF. In DNA form, the CDR3 reads TGTGCCAGCGGACAGGATCTTAGCAATCAGCCCCAGCATTTT.

The rearrangement links TRBV28 to TRBJ1-2, with unresolved D. Germline V gene data show CDR1 as MDHEN and CDR2 as SYDVKM. The CDR3 runs 13 residues. V was trimmed by 6 bases and J by 5 bases, leaving 13 bases between them. The CDR3 protein is CASSQTYEYGYTF. DNA for the CDR3: TGTGCCAGCAGCCAGACATACGAGTATGGCTACACCTTC.

J is TRBJ2-1 and V is TRBV4-1; TRBD2 agrees at 14 bases. CDR3 length: 18 residues. Germline values: CDR1 MGHRA, CDR2 YSYEKL. The V and J ends lost 1 base and 7 bases, in that order; junction bases with no gene match: 9. The DNA for the CDR3 is TGCGCCAGCAGCCAAGCGGTAGGAGGACTAGCGGGAGGAAATGAGCAGTTCTTC. Protein: CASSQAVGGLAGGNEQFF.

The genes are TRBV11-3 and TRBJ2-1; 7 nucleotides align to TRBD2. J lost 5 bases, V lost 1 base, and 8 bases had no gene match. This CDR3 has 16 residues. The germline V gene encodes CDR1 SGHNT and CDR2 YENEEA. The DNA for the CDR3 is TGTGCCAGCAGCTTAGGTCGGCGGGAGCTCCACAATGAGCAGTTCTTC. Its protein is CASSLGRRELHNEQFF.

This chain joins TRBV5-1 and TRBJ2-1; 12 bases agree with TRBD2. This CDR3 is built from 18 residues. With V trimmed by 4 bases and J by 5 bases, 13 bases remained unmatched. Germline V gives CDR1 SGHRS, CDR2 YFSETQ. DNA for the CDR3: TGCGCCAGCAGCGAGGGGACTAGCGGGTCCTACGGGCACAATGAGCAGTTCTTC. It specifies CASSEGTSGSYGHNEQFF.

This clone was recorded only once. The chain carries TRBV11-2 and TRBJ1-5; 7 positions match TRBD1. Germline assignment: CDR1 SGHAT and CDR2 FQNNGV. This CDR3 spans 14 amino acids. V gave up 6 bases and J gave up 7 bases; unmatched junction bases: 9. Written as DNA, the CDR3 is TGTGCCAGCAGTAAAGGGGGCAGGGACCAGCCCCAGCATTTT. Translation gives CASSKGGRDQPQHF.

Remarks on this clone: An end of the junction does not agree with germline; a read error may underlie this. The V and J genes are TRBV2 and TRBJ2-1; 13 positions match TRBD2. The CDR3 has 13 amino acids. Germline CDR1 SNHLY, CDR2 FYNNEI. The CDR3 loop is CASLTSGRLRPVF. The DNA of the CDR3 is TGTGCCAGCCTGACTAGCGGGAGGCTCCGACCCGTCTTC.

In this sample, this clone turned up a few times. The rearrangement joins TRBV20-1 to TRBJ1-2, with no clear D. The CDR3 is 9 residues long. Per germline, CDR1 DFQATT and CDR2 SNEGSKA (reference sequence). Trimming cost V 6 bases and J 5 bases, with 4 bases left between them. The CDR3 nucleotides read TGCAGTGCCAATTATGGCTACACCTTC. Translating it yields CSANYGYTF.

This clone was recorded once. This chain links TRBV5-6 with TRBJ2-7; the match to TRBD2 covers 14 bases. CDR3 length: 16 amino acids. V was clipped by 4 bases and J by 7 bases; unmatched bases: 10. Germline V lookup: CDR1 SGHDT, CDR2 YYEEEE. CDR3 DNA: TGTGCCAGCAGCCGAGGACTAGCGGGAGGACCGGTTGAGCAGTACTTC. As protein: CASSRGLAGGPVEQYF.

CDR3: CASSLVSGGTDTQYF. The DNA of the CDR3 is TGTGCCAGCAGCTTAGTATCGGGGGGCACAGATACGCAGTATTTT. The chain couples TRBV11-2 to TRBJ2-3; weak D call: TRBD2 (6 bases). This CDR3 is 15 amino acids long. V was shortened by 1 base and J by 1 base, with 9 bases between the two germline ends. Looked up from germline, CDR1 is SGHAT and CDR2 is FQNNGV. The variable domain in full, with the rest retrieved from reference TRBV11-2 and TRBJ2-3, is EAGVAQSPRYKIIEKRQSVAFWCNPISGHATLYWYQQILGQGPKLLIQFQNNGVVDDSQLPKDRFSAERLKGVDSTLKIQPAKLEDSAVYLCASSLVSGGTDTQYFGPGTRLTVL.

The chain has TRBV5-1 and TRBJ1-2; 10 nucleotides agree with TRBD1. CDR1 and CDR2 (germline): SGHRS, YFSETQ. The V and J ends lost 0 bases and 7 bases, in that order; junction bases with no gene match: 3. The CDR3 is made up of 14 amino acids. CDR3 bases: TGCGCCAGCAGCTTGGGCGACAGGGGGCTTGGCTACACCTTC. Protein product: CASSLGDRGLGYTF. Variable domain in full (rest from reference TRBV5-1 and TRBJ1-2): KAGVTQTPRYLIKTRGQQVTLSCSPISGHRSVSWYQQTPGQGLQFLFEYFSETQRNKGNFPGRFSGRQFSNSRSEMNVSTLELGDSALYLCASSLGDRGLGYTFGSGTRLTVV.

The chain has TRBV5-4 and TRBJ1-6, with 9 bases lining up with TRBD1. CDR3 size: 14 residues. Germline loops: CDR1 SGHNT, CDR2 YYREEE (reference sequence). After removal of 4 bases from V and 7 bases from J, the junction contained 3 bases not matched to a gene. Here the CDR3 reads CASSRTGANSPLHF. CDR3 DNA: TGTGCCAGCAGCCGGACAGGGGCCAATTCACCCCTCCACTTT.

This rearrangement joins TRBV11-2 to TRBJ2-1, with 7 bases that match TRBD2. The CDR3 runs to 14 residues. J lost 9 bases, V lost 1 base, and 6 bases had no gene match. Looked up from germline, CDR1 is SGHAT and CDR2 is FQNNGV. The CDR3: CASSLAGRASEQFF. The DNA for the CDR3 is TGTGCCAGCAGCTTAGCAGGGAGGGCCAGTGAGCAGTTCTTC.

This chain links TRBV7-9 with TRBJ1-4; D is unclear. Trimming removed 6 bases at V and 7 bases at J, with 12 bases between. CDR3 size: 13 residues. Germline CDR1 reads SEHNR; CDR2 reads FQNEAQ (reference sequence). The CDR3 DNA reads as TGTGCCAGCAGACCTACTGCCGGTGAAAAACTGTTTTTT. Translation: CASRPTAGEKLFF. The full variable domain, rest sourced from reference TRBV7-9 and TRBJ1-4, is DTGVSQNPRHKITKRGQNVTFRCDPISEHNRLYWYRQTLGQGPEFLTYFQNEAQLEKSRLLSDRFSAERPKGSFSTLEIQRTEQGDSAMYLCASRPTAGEKLFFGSGTQLSVL.